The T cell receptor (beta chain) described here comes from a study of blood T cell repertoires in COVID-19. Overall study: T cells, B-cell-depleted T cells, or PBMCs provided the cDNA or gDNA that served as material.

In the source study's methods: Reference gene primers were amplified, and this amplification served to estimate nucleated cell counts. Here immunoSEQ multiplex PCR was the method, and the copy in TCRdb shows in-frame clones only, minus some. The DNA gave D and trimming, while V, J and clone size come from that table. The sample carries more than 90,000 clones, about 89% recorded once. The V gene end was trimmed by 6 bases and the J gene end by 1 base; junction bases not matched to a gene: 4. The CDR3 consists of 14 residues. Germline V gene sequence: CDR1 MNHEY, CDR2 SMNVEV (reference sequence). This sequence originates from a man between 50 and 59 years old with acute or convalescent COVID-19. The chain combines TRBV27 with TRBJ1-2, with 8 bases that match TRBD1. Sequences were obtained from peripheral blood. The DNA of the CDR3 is TGTGCCAGCAGCCCGGACAGGGATAACTATGGCTACACCTTC. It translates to CASSPDRDNYGYTF.